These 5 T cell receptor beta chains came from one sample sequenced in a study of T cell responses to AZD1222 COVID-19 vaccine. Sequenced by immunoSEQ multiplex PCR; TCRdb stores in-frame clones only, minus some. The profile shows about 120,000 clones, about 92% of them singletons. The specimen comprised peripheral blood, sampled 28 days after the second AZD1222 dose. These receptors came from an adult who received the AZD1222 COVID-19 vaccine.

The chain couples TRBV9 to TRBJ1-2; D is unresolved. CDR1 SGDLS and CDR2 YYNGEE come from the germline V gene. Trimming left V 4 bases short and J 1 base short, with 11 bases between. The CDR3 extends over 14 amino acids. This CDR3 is CASSFRTDNYGYTF. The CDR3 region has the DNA TGTGCCAGCAGCTTCAGGACGGATAACTATGGCTACACCTTC.

This chain's CDR3 is CASSITGPNSPLHF. The DNA of the CDR3 is TGTGCCAGTAGTATAACGGGGCCGAATTCACCCCTCCACTTT. The chain links TRBV19 to TRBJ1-6, with D possibly matching TRBD1 (5 bases). CDR1 is LNHDA, CDR2 SQIVND, per germline (reference sequence). Trimming removed 2 bases from V and 7 bases from J, with 9 bases in between. The CDR3 is 14 amino acids.

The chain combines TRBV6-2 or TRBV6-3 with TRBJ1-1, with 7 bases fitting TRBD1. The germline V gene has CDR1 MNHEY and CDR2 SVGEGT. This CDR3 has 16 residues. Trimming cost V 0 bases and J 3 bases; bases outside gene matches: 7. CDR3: CASSYSYRGGDTEAFF. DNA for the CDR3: TGTGCCAGCAGTTACTCCTACAGGGGAGGGGACACTGAAGCTTTCTTT.

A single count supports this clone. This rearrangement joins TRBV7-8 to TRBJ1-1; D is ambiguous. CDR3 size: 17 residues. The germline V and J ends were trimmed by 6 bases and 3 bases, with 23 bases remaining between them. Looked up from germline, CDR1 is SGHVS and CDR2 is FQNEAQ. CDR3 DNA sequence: TGTGCCAGCAGGCCGATATCCTCCGGCCCGGGGTACACTGAAGCTTTCTTT. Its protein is CASRPISSGPGYTEAFF.

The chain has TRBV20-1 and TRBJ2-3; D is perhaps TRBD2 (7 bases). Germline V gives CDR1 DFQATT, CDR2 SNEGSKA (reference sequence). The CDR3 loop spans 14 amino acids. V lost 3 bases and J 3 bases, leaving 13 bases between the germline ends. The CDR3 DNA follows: TGCAGTGCTAGTAATGCGGGGGCAACAGATACGCAGTATTTT. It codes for CSASNAGATDTQYF.